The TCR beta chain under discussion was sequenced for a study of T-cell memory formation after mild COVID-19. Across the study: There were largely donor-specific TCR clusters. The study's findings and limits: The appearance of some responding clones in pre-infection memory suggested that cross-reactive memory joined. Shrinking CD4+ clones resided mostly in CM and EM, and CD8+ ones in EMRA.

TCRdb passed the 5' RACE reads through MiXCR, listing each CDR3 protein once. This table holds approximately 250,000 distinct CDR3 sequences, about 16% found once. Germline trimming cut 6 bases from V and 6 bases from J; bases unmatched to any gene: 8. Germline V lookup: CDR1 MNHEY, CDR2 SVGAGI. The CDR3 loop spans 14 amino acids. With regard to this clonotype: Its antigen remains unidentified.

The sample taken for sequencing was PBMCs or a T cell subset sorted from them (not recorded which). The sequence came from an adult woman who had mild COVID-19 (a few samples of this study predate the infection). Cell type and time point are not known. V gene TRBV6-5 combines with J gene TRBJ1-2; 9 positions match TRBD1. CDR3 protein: CASRAPGQGNGYTF. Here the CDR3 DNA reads TGTGCCAGCAGGGCTCCGGGACAGGGCAATGGCTACACCTTC.